This is a list of T cell receptor beta chains from one sample in a study of T cells after posttransplantation cyclophosphamide. Using immunoSEQ multiplex PCR, the repertoire was profiled, and TCRdb retains in-frame clones only, with some absent. The sample shows more than 3,500 clones, roughly 68% of them seen only once. The sequenced sample was memory CD8+ T cells sorted from blood. All receptors come from a man aged 50 to 59. CDR3s leave out the opening cysteine and the closing phenylalanine or tryptophan. The order of the fields is J gene, clone size, V gene, CDR3 protein. Clone size is not always given. Where it is, it says once, few, many or a class for expanded clones.

TRBJ1-1 . TRBV19 ASSKRFEAF
TRBJ2-2 . TRBV6-5 ASSYSYNTGELF
TRBJ2-6 . TRBV28 ASSYSGGSGANVPT
TRBJ2-7 . TRBV27 ASSARDRGYEQY
TRBJ2-3 . TRBV7-8 ASSWSGGTTDTQY
TRBJ2-1 . TRBV7-3 ASSVLGPYNEQF
TRBJ2-3 . TRBV27 ASGAGGDTQY
TRBJ2-2 few TRBV5-4 ASSLIESSGTGELF
TRBJ2-7 few TRBV5-6 ASSSLSSALYEQY
TRBJ1-2 . TRBV29-1 SVGTDGIYYGYT
TRBJ2-1 . TRBV11-3 ASSHGQGWNEQF
TRBJ2-7 . TRBV28 ASSPLLGGYEQY
TRBJ1-2 . TRBV19 ASSIGGNGYGYT
TRBJ2-5 . TRBV19 ASSIRLVGETQY
TRBJ1-2 few TRBV13 ASSGHREGYYGYT
TRBJ1-2 . TRBV10-1 ASSEVRGFGYT
TRBJ2-3 . TRBV9 ASNRGFFSTDTQY
TRBJ1-5 . TRBV4-1 ASSQDWAGGGPQH
TRBJ1-2 . TRBV18 ASSQEGNYGYT
TRBJ2-3 few TRBV7-3 ASSFLDTDTQY
TRBJ1-2 few TRBV27 ASRTQGQNYGYT
TRBJ2-2 . TRBV27 ASSPVTGLGKGELF
TRBJ2-1 . TRBV6-1 ASSAPGKSSYNEQF
TRBJ2-2 few TRBV19 ASNLGAPAGELF
TRBJ2-7 . TRBV6-5 ASSTSLEQY
TRBJ2-1 . TRBV5-1 ASSLEASGSSYNEQF
TRBJ1-1 . TRBV30 AWSVLGTEAF
TRBJ1-3 . TRBV19 ASSIGTGGTIY
TRBJ1-1 once TRBV4-2 ASSQDLRGPGEAF
TRBJ2-5 . TRBV5-6 ASSLVKRGVRETQY
TRBJ1-2 . TRBV6-1 ASSDIMMDSESHYGYT
TRBJ2-7 few TRBV7-9 ASSLHSYEQY
TRBJ1-2 . TRBV9 ASSVVAAGQGSGYT
TRBJ2-3 few TRBV7-9 ASSYQGGTDTQY
TRBJ1-1 few TRBV2 ASSRMTTNTEAF
TRBJ2-1 few TRBV29-1 SVEDQELPKYNEQF
TRBJ2-7 once TRBV23-1 AEGGYFYEQY
TRBJ2-1 . TRBV4-1 ASSQSPGTGGFGEQF
TRBJ2-3 . TRBV9 ASSESGTSALGGGTDTQY
TRBJ1-5 . TRBV6-1 ATQDFGGYQPQH
TRBJ2-2 . TRBV5-6 ASSFQRWNTGELF
TRBJ2-3 . TRBV7-9 ASSLGLIAGPGTDTQY
TRBJ1-2 . TRBV27 ASSPTQAYGYT
TRBJ2-2 . TRBV11-2 ASSFSNTGELF
TRBJ2-7 . TRBV29-1 SVETGYHEQY
TRBJ2-3 once TRBV19 ASSYGGLTDAQY
TRBJ1-2 few TRBV29-1 SVGTGSYYGYT
TRBJ1-1 . TRBV13 ASSLWRREAF
TRBJ2-1 few TRBV2 ATMYLRGEQF
TRBJ2-1 . TRBV9 ASSVGPATRRGSEQF
TRBJ2-1 . TRBV11-1 ASSLVRSGLLYNEQF
TRBJ2-5 once TRBV7-9 ASSHRYGQTQETQY
TRBJ1-1 . TRBV30 AWSPGQGAEAF